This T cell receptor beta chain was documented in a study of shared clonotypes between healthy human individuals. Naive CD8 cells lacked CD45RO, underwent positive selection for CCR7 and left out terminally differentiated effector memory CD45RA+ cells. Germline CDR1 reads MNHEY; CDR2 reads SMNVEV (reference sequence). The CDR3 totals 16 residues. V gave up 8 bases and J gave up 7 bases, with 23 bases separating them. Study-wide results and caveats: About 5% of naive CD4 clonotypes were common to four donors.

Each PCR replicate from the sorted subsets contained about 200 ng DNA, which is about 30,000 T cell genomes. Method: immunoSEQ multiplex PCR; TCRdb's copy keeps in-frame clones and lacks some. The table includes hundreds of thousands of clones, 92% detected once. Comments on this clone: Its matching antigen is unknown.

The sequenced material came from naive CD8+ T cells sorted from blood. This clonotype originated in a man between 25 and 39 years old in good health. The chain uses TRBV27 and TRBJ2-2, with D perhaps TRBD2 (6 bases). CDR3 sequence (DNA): TGTGCCAGCGGTGGGAAGGAGGGACCCTTCGTCGGGGAGCTGTTTTTT. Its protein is CASGGKEGPFVGELFF.